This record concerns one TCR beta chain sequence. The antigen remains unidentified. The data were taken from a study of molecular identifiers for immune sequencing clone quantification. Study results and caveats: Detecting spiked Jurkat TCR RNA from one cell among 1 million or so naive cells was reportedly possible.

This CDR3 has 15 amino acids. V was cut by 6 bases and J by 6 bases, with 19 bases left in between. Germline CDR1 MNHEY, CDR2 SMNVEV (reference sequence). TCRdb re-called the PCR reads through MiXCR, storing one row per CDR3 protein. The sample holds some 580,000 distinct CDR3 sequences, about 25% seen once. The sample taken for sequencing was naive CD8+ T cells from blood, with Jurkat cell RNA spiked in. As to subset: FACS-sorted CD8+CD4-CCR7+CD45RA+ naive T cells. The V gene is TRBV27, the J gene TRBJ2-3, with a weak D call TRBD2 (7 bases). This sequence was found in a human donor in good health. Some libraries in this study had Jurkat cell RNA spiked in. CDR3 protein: CASRWGLAERDTQYF. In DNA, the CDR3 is TGTGCCAGCAGGTGGGGGCTAGCGGAGAGGGATACGCAGTATTTT.